The next 29 T cell receptor beta chains were all read from a single sample in a study of read filtering for tumor transcriptome and immune sequencing. This library used 300 to 450 ng RNA and molecular barcoded adaptors spanning alpha/delta and beta/gamma chains. TCRdb processed the reads anew with MiXCR; each CDR3 protein has one entry. The sample consists of around 130,000 distinct CDR3 sequences, roughly 13% of them appearing once. Sequencing input: a population of CD138-negative cells sorted from bone marrow. The receptors shown here come from a donor aged 40 or over with multiple myeloma.

This rearrangement joins TRBV14 to TRBJ2-2; 10 bases match TRBD1. CDR1 is SGHDN and CDR2 is FVKESK in the germline V gene. The CDR3 is 17 residues long. Germline trimming cut 3 bases from V and 4 bases from J; bases unmatched to any gene: 8. The CDR3, as DNA: TGTGCCAGCAGCCACCTCGACAGGGGGCGAAGCACCGGGGAGCTGTTTTTT. Translated, it gives CASSHLDRGRSTGELFF.

This clonotype was seen at least ten times. CDR3 residues: CSAREGGVTQYF. Here the CDR3 DNA reads TGCAGTGCTAGAGAGGGGGGGGTGACCCAGTACTTC. The genes are TRBV20-1 and TRBJ2-5, with TRBD2 matching 7 bases. This CDR3 comprises 12 residues. V gave up 0 bases and J gave up 7 bases; unmatched junction bases: 2. Germline V gene sequence: CDR1 DFQATT, CDR2 SNEGSKA (reference sequence).

This clonotype was observed many times. The V and J genes are TRBV11-3 and TRBJ2-1; TRBD2 aligns across 7 bases. This CDR3 has 15 residues. Trimming cost V 4 bases and J 0 bases; bases outside gene matches: 3. CDR1 is SGHNT and CDR2 is YENEEA in the germline V gene. The CDR3 DNA is TGTGCCAGCAGCTGGGGGGGTGGCTCCTACAATGAGCAGTTCTTC. It yields the protein CASSWGGGSYNEQFF.

This clonotype was seen a handful of times. The CDR3 nucleotides are TGTGCCAGCAGCGGGGTCACCGGGGAGCTGTTTTTT. Translated, it gives CASSGVTGELFF. The chain is built from TRBV7-9 and TRBJ2-2; D not resolved. Germline values: CDR1 SEHNR, CDR2 FQNEAQ (reference sequence). The CDR3 loop spans 12 amino acids. Deletions cut 5 bases from V and 4 bases from J, with 5 bases between.

This clonotype has ten or more counts. The chain has TRBV7-2 and TRBJ2-7; 7 bases fit TRBD1. This CDR3 has 14 amino acids. V lost 5 bases to trimming and J lost 3 bases; unmatched junction nucleotides: 7. From germline, CDR1 is SGHTA and CDR2 FQGNSA. Here the CDR3 reads CASSRSRDSYEQYF. The CDR3 DNA is TGTGCCAGCAGCCGGTCCCGGGACAGCTACGAGCAGTACTTC.

Details on this clonotype: Because the CDR3 is missing its conserved closing phenylalanine or tryptophan, this is likely a read error. This sequence joins TRBV2 and TRBJ2-7; D gene ambiguous. The CDR3 length is 13 residues. Germline values: CDR1 SNHLY, CDR2 FYNNEI. V gave up 2 bases and J gave up 3 bases, with 8 bases separating them. The CDR3 loop reads CASSERDLYEQYL. DNA for the CDR3: TGTGCCAGCAGTGAACGTGACCTCTACGAGCAGTACCTC.

Written as DNA, the CDR3 is TGTGCCAGCAGCTTGGAGGACTCCGAACCGGAGGGCGAGCAGTACTTC. Translating gives CASSLEDSEPEGEQYF. The rearrangement joins TRBV5-6 to TRBJ2-7, with D maybe TRBD2 (6 bases). Germline CDR1 reads SGHDT; CDR2 reads YYEEEE. This CDR3 comprises 16 residues. Trimming removed 0 bases at V and 6 bases at J, with 19 bases between.

This clonotype has a count of ten or more. The gene calls are TRBV29-1 and TRBJ2-2; tentative D call: TRBD2 (5 bases). There are 11 residues in the CDR3. V was cut by 5 bases and J by 5 bases, with 6 bases left in between. Germline V gene sequence: CDR1 SQVTM, CDR2 ANQGSEA. The DNA for the CDR3 is TGCAGCGTTTCGGGAACCGGGGAGCTGTTTTTT. Translated: CSVSGTGELFF.

About this clonotype itself: The CDR3 carries no conserved terminal phenylalanine or tryptophan, so it likely arises from a read error. The CDR3 coding sequence is TGTGCCAGCAGCTTGGGCTCGGGCTTTAATGAAAAACTGTTTCTT. It codes for CASSLGSGFNEKLFL. This chain links TRBV5-4 with TRBJ1-4; D remains unclear. Germline V gene sequence: CDR1 SGHNT, CDR2 YYREEE (reference sequence). Trimming removed 0 bases from V and 4 bases from J, with 10 bases in between. This CDR3 comprises 15 residues.

This clonotype was seen at least ten times. This chain joins TRBV5-8 and TRBJ2-1; tentative D call: TRBD2 (5 bases). The CDR3 length is 15 residues. Trimming removed 0 bases at V and 1 base at J, with 8 bases between. Per the germline V gene, CDR1 is SGHTS and CDR2 is YDEGEE. The CDR3, as DNA: TGTGCCAGCAGCTTGGTCAGCGGATCCTACAATGAGCAGTTCTTC. Its protein product is CASSLVSGSYNEQFF. Drawing the rest from reference TRBV5-8 and TRBJ2-1, the complete variable domain is EAGVTQSPTHLIKTRGQQATLRCSPISGHTSVYWYQQALGLGLQFLLWYDEGEERNRGNFPPRFSGRQFPNYSSELNVNALELEDSALYLCASSLVSGSYNEQFFGPGTRLTVL.

In its sample, this clonotype was seen many times. J is TRBJ2-1 and V is TRBV15, with TRBD2 identical over 11 bases. This CDR3 has 17 amino acids. The V segment lost 5 bases and the J segment 8 bases; nucleotides outside the gene matches: 14. CDR1 is LNHNV and CDR2 is YYDKDF in the germline V gene (reference sequence). CDR3 nucleotides: TGTGCCACCAGCTCCCCCCGCGGGCTAGCGGGAGGCTATGAGCAGTTCTTC. Residues: CATSSPRGLAGGYEQFF.

The table lists this clonotype with many counts. The chain employs TRBV4-1 and TRBJ1-5; maybe TRBD1 (6 bases). V was pared by 0 bases and J by 4 bases, with 10 bases between. CDR1 MGHRA and CDR2 YSYEKL come from the germline V gene. This CDR3 contains 15 residues. In DNA form, the CDR3 reads TGCGCCAGCAGCCAAGATTCTAGGGGGAATCAGCCCCAGCATTTT. As protein: CASSQDSRGNQPQHF.

This clonotype was observed many times. This chain links TRBV7-3 with TRBJ2-3; D might be TRBD2 (6 bases). Trimming removed 3 bases from V and 4 bases from J, with 11 bases in between. Germline CDR1 reads SGHTA; CDR2 reads FQGTGA. This CDR3 has 14 amino acids. Here the CDR3 DNA reads TGTGCCAGCAGCTTCGGGACTCCGGCAGATACGCAGTATTTT. It yields the protein CASSFGTPADTQYF.

The CDR3 DNA follows: TGTGCCAGCACTCGAGGTGGGTTCACTGAAGCTTTCTTT. Protein sequence: CASTRGGFTEAFF. V and J are TRBV12-3 or TRBV12-4 and TRBJ1-1; D uncertain. The CDR3 is 13 residues long. V lost 7 bases and J 4 bases, leaving 13 bases between the germline ends.

Comment on this clonotype: An end of the junction differs from the germline gene, which may be a read error. The V gene is TRBV6-2 or TRBV6-3, the J gene TRBJ2-2; D is perhaps TRBD2 (6 bases). The germline CDR1 and CDR2 sequences are MNHEY and SVGEGT. The CDR3 spans 18 residues. CDR3 DNA sequence: TGTGCCAGCAGTTACTCGCTCCAACGGGGAGGAGACACCGGGGAGCTATTTTTT. Its translation is CASSYSLQRGGDTGELFF.

This clonotype was counted at least ten times. This chain uses TRBV6-6 with TRBJ2-5; 12 bases are a match to TRBD2. The CDR3 is 21 amino acids. Germline values: CDR1 MNHNY, CDR2 SVGAGI (reference sequence). The V and J ends lost 0 bases and 1 base, in that order; junction bases with no gene match: 15. For the CDR3, the DNA is TGTGCCAGCAGTTACTCTTCTAGCGGGAGGGCCGGGATCGGGGGCCAAGAGACCCAGTACTTC. This codes for CASSYSSSGRAGIGGQETQYF.

As regards this clonotype: A much larger clone differs by one base, so this may be a read error. The chain uses TRBV20-1 and TRBJ1-5, with D perhaps matching TRBD1 (5 bases). Germline lookup yields CDR1 DFQATT and CDR2 SNEGSKA (reference sequence). CDR3 length equals 12 residues. The CDR3 DNA is TGCAGTGCTAGAAGGGGCAATCAGCCCCGGCATTTT. This encodes CSARRGNQPRHF.

This clonotype was recorded at least ten times. The gene calls are TRBV4-1 and TRBJ2-5; a weak D match, TRBD2 (6 bases). The CDR3 sequence is 20 residues long. The V end lost 0 bases, the J end lost 4 bases, and 27 bases lay between the germline ends. Germline V gives CDR1 MGHRA, CDR2 YSYEKL. The CDR3 protein is CASSQDEGTFPATPRETQYF. The CDR3 coding sequence is TGCGCCAGCAGCCAAGATGAGGGGACTTTCCCCGCAACTCCAAGAGAGACCCAGTACTTC.

This clonotype was seen ten or more times. The chain has TRBV29-1 and TRBJ2-3; the D is unclear. This CDR3 comprises 12 residues. Germline CDR1 SQVTM, CDR2 ANQGSEA. Trimming left V 0 bases short and J 3 bases short, with 4 bases between. CDR3 in amino acids: CSVEERTDTQYF. The CDR3 nucleotides read TGCAGCGTTGAAGAGCGTACAGATACGCAGTATTTT.

This clonotype was counted many times. The chain is built from TRBV19 and TRBJ1-5, with 7 positions matching TRBD1. The CDR3 runs 20 residues. V gave up 1 base and J gave up 5 bases; unmatched junction bases: 20. The germline CDR1 and CDR2 sequences are LNHDA and SQIVND (reference sequence). CDR3 bases: TGTGCCAGTAGTATAGGAGGTGGGGACAGTGGATGGTCGTCGGATCAGCCCCAGCATTTT. This encodes CASSIGGGDSGWSSDQPQHF. The variable domain in full, completed from reference TRBV19 and TRBJ1-5, reads DGGITQSPKYLFRKEGQNVTLSCEQNLNHDAMYWYRQDPGQGLRLIYYSQIVNDFQKGDIAEGYSVSREKKESFPLTVTSAQKNPTAFYLCASSIGGGDSGWSSDQPQHFGDGTRLSIL.

The table lists this clonotype with many counts. The chain combines TRBV6-1 with TRBJ2-7; D unclear. CDR3 size: 13 residues. V lost 8 bases and J 2 bases, leaving 13 bases between the germline ends. From germline, CDR1 is MNHNS and CDR2 SASEGT. The CDR3 bases are TGTGCCAGCGACAACTATCAAGCCTACGAGCAGTACTTC. This sequence encodes CASDNYQAYEQYF.

In regard to this clonotype: Just one base apart from a much larger clone, this may be a read error. This chain uses TRBV10-3 with TRBJ2-2; D possibly corresponds to TRBD2 (6 bases). This CDR3 has 16 residues. Germline CDR1 reads ENHRY; CDR2 reads SYGVKD. CDR3 in amino acids: CAIRGAGTLNAGELFF. CDR3 in DNA: TGTGCCATCAGAGGGGCGGGGACGCTGAACGCCGGGGAGCTGTTTTTT.

This clonotype was found many times. The chain couples TRBV7-9 to TRBJ2-6; D perhaps matches TRBD1 (6 bases). V gave up 5 bases and J gave up 0 bases, with 20 bases separating them. CDR3 length: 19 amino acids. From germline, CDR1 is SEHNR and CDR2 FQNEAQ (reference sequence). The CDR3 sequence: CASSPRTELTGSGANVLTF. CDR3 nucleotide sequence: TGTGCCAGCAGCCCGCGGACAGAATTGACAGGCTCTGGGGCCAACGTCCTGACTTTC.

This clonotype was found many times. The chain couples TRBV19 to TRBJ2-1; TRBD2 agrees at 9 bases. CDR1 LNHDA and CDR2 SQIVND come from the germline V gene (reference sequence). V was clipped by 5 bases and J by 8 bases; unmatched bases: 7. The CDR3 is 14 residues long. In nucleotides, the CDR3 is TGTGCCAGTAGTCCTAGCCGCGGGAGGGATGAGCAGTTCTTC. Translating gives CASSPSRGRDEQFF. The full variable domain, completed using reference TRBV19 and TRBJ2-1, is DGGITQSPKYLFRKEGQNVTLSCEQNLNHDAMYWYRQDPGQGLRLIYYSQIVNDFQKGDIAEGYSVSREKKESFPLTVTSAQKNPTAFYLCASSPSRGRDEQFFGPGTRLTVL.

This clonotype has a count of ten or more. The chain has TRBV2 and TRBJ2-5, with D unclear. The CDR3 runs 14 residues. Germline CDR1 is SNHLY and CDR2 is FYNNEI. Trimming shortened V by 2 bases and J by 5 bases, and 12 bases separated the two germline ends. The CDR3: CASSELETRETQYF. DNA of the CDR3: TGTGCCAGCAGTGAATTGGAGACCCGGGAGACCCAGTACTTC.

At least ten counts were recorded for this clonotype. This rearrangement joins TRBV5-1 to TRBJ2-5, with TRBD2 as a possible D gene (5 bases). Germline V CDR1 and CDR2: SGHRS, YFSETQ. The V end lost 5 bases, the J end lost 2 bases, and 16 bases lay between the germline ends. The CDR3 spans 15 residues. DNA of the CDR3: TGCGCCAGCAGGGAGGACGGACGTGGACAAGAGACCCAGTACTTC. Protein product: CASREDGRGQETQYF.

The chain employs TRBV7-2 and TRBJ2-1; TRBD2 agrees at 14 bases. Germline CDR1 and CDR2: SGHTA and FQGNSA. This CDR3 comprises 16 residues. V lost 5 bases to trimming and J lost 9 bases; unmatched junction nucleotides: 9. DNA of the CDR3: TGTGCCAGCAGCACCCCGGGACTAGCGGGAGTTGGTGAGCAGTTCTTC. Translated, it gives CASSTPGLAGVGEQFF.

Points on this clonotype: A much larger clone lies one base from this, so it may be a read error. The chain recombines TRBV12-3 or TRBV12-4 with TRBJ1-5; D gene unclear. This CDR3 is 13 amino acids long. The CDR3 loop reads CASSLAEDQPQRF. The DNA for the CDR3 is TGTGCCAGCAGTTTGGCGGAGGATCAGCCCCAGCGTTTT.

This clonotype was observed at least ten times. The chain links TRBV20-1 to TRBJ2-7; D not resolved. The V gene lost 1 base and the J gene lost 2 bases, with 12 bases spanning the gap. Germline V gene sequence: CDR1 DFQATT, CDR2 SNEGSKA (reference sequence). The CDR3 runs to 14 residues. CDR3 residues: CSARGSDLTYEQYF. The CDR3 DNA sequence: TGCAGTGCTAGAGGGTCCGACTTAACCTACGAGCAGTACTTC.